This T cell receptor (beta chain) was recorded in a study of CD8+CD57+ T cells in acquired aplastic anemia (dated by TCRdb to the late 2010s). Describing the broader study: Extracted DNA from sorted CD4+ and CD8+ cells averaged around 3.5 ug, ranging from roughly 0.19 to 27.4 ug. CD8+CD57+ expansion was defined as a frequency above the mean frequency observed in healthy subjects.

Flow cytometry had shown CD8+CD57+ cell expansion in the patients selected for sequencing. All patients had severe acquired aplastic anemia diagnosed by International Study of Aplastic Anemia and Agranulocytosis and Camitta criteria. Patients had received no therapy at the time of blood sampling. In the study, sorted CD4+ and CD8+ blood T cells from patients with severe aplastic anemia and from healthy subjects underwent deep sequencing of TCR repertoires. Patients were enrolled in the USA under clinicaltrials.gov protocols 00001620, 01623167, 00001397, 00071045, 00081523 and 00961064. Ficoll-Paque density gradient centrifugation was used to isolate peripheral blood mononuclear cells. Before DNA extraction, CD4+ and CD8+ T cells were sorted with FACS or magnetic beads. Results and caveats for the whole study, not just this receptor: Fewer than 35 CD8+ CDR3 sequences were found to be shared between patients and controls, but these sequences appeared to be highly expressed in patients and within the immunodominant clones of the patients. Between patients and healthy controls, no significant difference in CD8+ Simpson's diversity was found (P=0.060).

From the germline V gene, CDR1 is SGHRS and CDR2 is YFSETQ. The CDR3 runs 15 amino acids, cysteine and phenylalanine included. Only CDR3 DNA remains: 45 bases, in frame from the first base. Trimming at the junction amounts to 0 bases on V and 0 bases on J, and the germline ends lie 9 bases apart. About this clonotype itself: Its antigen has not been determined. Base qualities were left out, and no much larger clone turns up one base away.

Genomic DNA was used as template for profiling of TCR beta VDJ combinations and CDR3 sequences. An Illumina HiSeq 2000 was the platform used for TCR repertoire sequencing. From the authors' description of their analysis: Repertoire assessment relied on Simpson's diversity index, CDR3 size and DJ length profiles, and TRBV/TRBJ rearrangement plots. Whichever DNA sequence was most abundant in the deep sequencing data was defined as the immunodominant clone. CDR3 amino acid sequences were screened for sharing across subjects and compared with published repertoires and the VDJdb database. Starting from the raw public reads, TCRdb applied fastp trimming at Q25, assembled clones with MiXCR and retained in-frame beta chains. For every CDR3 protein sequence, its rows merge into one entry that carries the most common genes and DNA. What appears here as the V and J calls and clone size reflects TCRdb's work, not the paper's. Present in this sample are 200,000 or so distinct CDR3 sequences, 40% to 50% of which were seen just once. The top ten constitute about 9.7% of the sample.

The rearranged chain carries TRBV5-1 and TRBJ1-1; the D gene assignment is ambiguous. The origin of this receptor is a human donor with aplastic anemia. What was sequenced was sorted CD4+, CD8+, or CD8+CD57+ T cells (not recorded which) from PBMCs. The nucleotide sequence reads as follows: TGCGCCAGCAGCTTGGGCGGGAGAATGAACACTGAAGCTTTCTTT. Its translation reads: CASSLGGRMNTEAFF.